The clone carrying this TCR beta chain appeared a few times. The ends lost 2 bases at V and 2 bases at J; junction bases unmatched: 4. This CDR3 comprises 15 residues. CDR1 and CDR2 (germline): SGHDT, YYEEEE. The data were obtained in a study of patients and donors after allogeneic stem cell transplantation. A single record per CDR3 protein comes from TCRdb applying MiXCR to the RT-PCR reads. The table lists about 88,000 distinct CDR3 sequences, about 48% of them singletons, with 50% to 75% in the top ten. This chain uses TRBV5-6 with TRBJ1-5; 7 nucleotides match TRBD1. The sequence was collected from a human donor who was either an allogeneic HSCT recipient or a stem cell or donor lymphocyte infusion donor (not recorded which). It is not recorded whose cells these are; they may come from a transplant donor. The sample consisted of blood, either unsorted or a sorted T cell fraction (not recorded which). The CDR3 nucleotides read TGTGCCAGCAGCTTTTACAGGGGTGGCAATCAGCCCCAGCATTTT. Translating gives CASSFYRGGNQPQHF.